This is a list of T cell receptor beta chains from one sample in a study of regulatory T cells in long-lasting Graves disease. Each CDR3 protein is one row after TCRdb ran MiXCR on the multiplex PCR reads. The sample lists 550,000 to 650,000 distinct CDR3 sequences, 15% to 20% occurring once. These data were likewise used in another study, on T cells in Graves' hyperthyroidism and ophthalmopathy.

The sequencing here drew on peripheral blood mononuclear cells (PBMCs), taken at new diagnosis, from a patient treated with antithyroid drugs. Every receptor here comes from a man between 18 and 29 years old with Graves disease. The CDR3 runs from the conserved cysteine through the conserved F or W. The order of the fields is V gene, D gene, J gene, clone size, CDR3 protein, CDR3 DNA. D genes are given only for firm matches. Not every row has a clone size; where given, it reads once, few, many or a size class.

TRBV7-9,.,TRBJ1-6,.,CALDRLGSYNSPLHF,TGTGCCCTGGACAGACTGGGGTCCTATAATTCACCCCTCCACTTT
TRBV10-3,.,TRBJ2-7,few,CAISNRNSYEQYF,TGTGCCATCAGCAACAGGAACTCCTACGAGCAGTACTTC
TRBV7-9,.,TRBJ1-1,.,CASSQEPGAGNTEAFF,TGTGCCAGCAGCCAAGAACCGGGGGCGGGGAACACTGAAGCTTTCTTT
TRBV12-3/TRBV12-4,TRBD2,TRBJ2-3,many,CASSFHLREADTQYF,TGTGCCAGCAGTTTTCATCTTCGGGAGGCAGATACGCAGTATTTT
TRBV29-1,.,TRBJ1-1,many,CSVETTATGNEAFF,TGCAGCGTTGAAACGACGGCCACTGGTAATGAAGCTTTCTTT
TRBV7-2,.,TRBJ1-2,few,CASSPLGSYTF,TGTGCCAGCAGCCCCCTAGGAAGCTACACCTTC
TRBV5-1,TRBD1,TRBJ2-3,few,CASSSPQGLLTDTQYF,TGCGCCAGCAGCTCCCCACAGGGGCTCCTTACAGATACGCAGTATTTT
TRBV5-6,.,TRBJ2-7,few,CASSLEGRWEQYF,TGTGCCAGCAGCTTGGAAGGCCGGTGGGAGCAGTACTTC
TRBV11-2,TRBD1,TRBJ2-1,many,CASSLGGQGLYEQFF,TGTGCCAGCAGCTTAGGGGGACAGGGTTTATATGAGCAGTTCTTC
TRBV6-2/TRBV6-3,.,TRBJ1-2,many,CASRPGRSAGYTF,TGTGCCAGCAGGCCGGGGCGATCGGCTGGCTACACCTTC
TRBV12-3/TRBV12-4,.,TRBJ2-7,.,CASSQDTVGVLSYEQYF,TGTGCCAGCAGCCAAGACACGGTCGGGGTGCTCTCCTACGAGCAGTACTTC
TRBV11-2,.,TRBJ2-7,many,CASSLGPTSGPYEQYF,TGTGCCAGCAGCTTAGGGCCAACTAGTGGCCCCTACGAGCAGTACTTC
TRBV3-1,.,TRBJ2-4,.,CASGWGNIQYF,TGTGCCAGCGGATGGGGGAACATTCAGTACTTC
TRBV6-1,.,TRBJ2-5,many,CASIRREGETQYF,TGTGCCAGCATTCGGAGGGAAGGAGAGACCCAGTACTTC
TRBV20-1,.,TRBJ2-7,.,CSARDRTPGNYEQYF,TGCAGTGCTAGAGACAGGACCCCAGGGAACTACGAGCAGTACTTC
TRBV9,.,TRBJ1-3,.,CASSVTPLPISGNTIYF,TGTGCCAGCAGCGTAACCCCACTTCCAATCTCTGGAAACACCATATATTTT
TRBV30,.,TRBJ1-4,few,CAWKLTAAATNEKLFF,TGTGCCTGGAAACTTACGGCAGCCGCAACTAATGAAAAACTGTTTTTT
TRBV12-3/TRBV12-4,TRBD1,TRBJ1-1,many,CASSFGGGLDTEAFF,TGTGCCAGCAGTTTTGGAGGGGGCCTCGACACTGAAGCTTTCTTT
TRBV5-1,TRBD2,TRBJ2-4,many,CASSPTSPRDIQYF,TGCGCCAGCAGCCCGACTAGCCCGAGGGACATTCAGTACTTC
TRBV5-1,.,TRBJ1-2,.,CASSRRNTGRDPYGYTF,TGCGCCAGCAGTCGACGCAACACAGGGCGCGACCCCTATGGCTACACCTTC
TRBV18,TRBD2,TRBJ2-1,few,CASSPPGGRASYNEQFF,TGTGCCAGCTCACCACCCGGCGGGAGGGCAAGCTACAATGAGCAGTTCTTC
TRBV10-3,.,TRBJ1-6,many,CAIRSGGGDNSPLHF,TGTGCCATCAGGTCCGGTGGGGGGGATAATTCACCCCTCCACTTT
TRBV4-1,TRBD1,TRBJ1-6,.,CASSRGDRVNSPLHF,TGCGCCAGCAGCCGGGGGGACAGGGTTAATTCACCCCTCCACTTT
TRBV10-3,.,TRBJ2-3,.,CASTEASTDTQYF,TGTGCCAGCACGGAGGCTAGCACAGATACGCAGTATTTT
TRBV6-2/TRBV6-3,.,TRBJ1-5,.,CASSYSWGKGTGQPQHF,TGTGCCAGCAGTTACTCGTGGGGTAAGGGGACGGGACAGCCCCAGCATTTT
TRBV6-1,.,TRBJ2-3,many,CASSPGGRGTDTQYF,TGTGCCAGCAGCCCCGGGGGGAGGGGGACAGATACGCAGTATTTT
TRBV3-1,TRBD1,TRBJ2-7,.,CACSRTGEAFERYF,TGTGCCTGCAGCCGGACAGGGGAAGCCTTCGAGCGGTACTTC
TRBV6-9,.,TRBJ2-3,many,CASSSWRADTQYF,TGTGCCAGCAGTTCCTGGAGGGCAGATACGCAGTATTTT
TRBV12-3/TRBV12-4,.,TRBJ2-7,.,CASSARDYRSSSYEQYF,TGTGCCAGCAGTGCGAGGGATTACAGGTCTAGCTCCTACGAGCAGTACTTC
TRBV30,.,TRBJ2-6,.,CAWSSEGSSGANVLTF,TGTGCCTGGAGTTCCGAGGGGAGCTCTGGGGCCAACGTCCTGACTTTC
TRBV30,.,TRBJ1-1,many,CAWTGGTNTEAFF,TGTGCCTGGACGGGGGGTACGAACACTGAAGCTTTCTTT
TRBV6-1,.,TRBJ1-2,.,CASGGQIANYGYTF,TGTGCCAGCGGGGGACAAATAGCTAACTATGGCTACACCTTC
TRBV20-1,.,TRBJ2-3,many,CSARDVVYTDTQYF,TGCAGTGCTAGAGATGTAGTTTACACAGATACGCAGTATTTT
TRBV30,TRBD2,TRBJ2-3,.,CASKSGTSGRDTQYF,TGTGCCTCGAAGTCCGGGACTAGCGGGAGAGATACGCAGTATTTT
TRBV6-1,TRBD1,TRBJ2-7,many,CASSRQGLSYEQYF,TGTGCCAGCAGTAGACAGGGGTTATCCTACGAGCAGTACTTC
TRBV28,TRBD1,TRBJ2-1,many,CASSDDRASYNEQFF,TGTGCCAGCAGCGACGACAGGGCTTCCTACAATGAGCAGTTCTTC
TRBV20-1,.,TRBJ2-7,.,CSARRTLFSEQYF,TGCAGTGCGCGCCGGACCCTCTTCTCCGAGCAGTACTTC
TRBV27,.,TRBJ1-2,.,CASSPTYPTGENYGYTF,TGTGCCAGCAGTCCCACGTACCCGACAGGAGAGAACTATGGCTACACCTTC
TRBV20-1,TRBD2,TRBJ2-5,.,CSTSERRGKSQETQYF,TGCAGTACTAGCGAAAGGAGGGGTAAATCTCAAGAGACCCAGTACTTC
TRBV11-1,.,TRBJ2-2,many,CASSPQKPGTGELFF,TGTGCCAGCAGCCCACAGAAGCCGGGAACCGGGGAGCTGTTTTTT
TRBV5-1,TRBD1,TRBJ2-1,.,CASSFNRGTDGEQFF,TGCGCCAGCAGCTTCAACAGGGGCACCGACGGTGAGCAGTTCTTC
TRBV28,TRBD2,TRBJ2-7,many,CASSTVGGGGTYEQYF,TGTGCCAGCAGTACCGTCGGTGGGGGGGGGACTTACGAGCAGTACTTC
TRBV7-9,.,TRBJ1-1,many,CASNDPLSASEAFF,TGTGCCAGCAACGATCCCCTATCTGCCAGTGAAGCTTTCTTT
TRBV4-2,TRBD1,TRBJ1-2,.,CASSPDTGGFDYGYTF,TGTGCCAGCAGCCCAGATACAGGGGGCTTCGACTATGGCTACACCTTC
TRBV19,TRBD1,TRBJ2-5,.,CASTWGTGDQETQYF,TGTGCCAGTACCTGGGGGACAGGGGACCAAGAGACCCAGTACTTC
TRBV5-1,TRBD2,TRBJ2-1,.,CASSSIGLAGGSSYNEQFF,TGCGCCAGCAGCTCAATCGGACTAGCGGGAGGGAGCTCCTACAATGAGCAGTTCTTC
TRBV6-2/TRBV6-3,TRBD2,TRBJ2-1,many,CASSYSKREGSYNEQFF,TGTGCCAGCAGTTACTCTAAACGGGAGGGGTCCTACAATGAGCAGTTCTTC
TRBV7-8,.,TRBJ2-1,once,CASSFSGPSYNEQFF,TGTGCCAGCAGCTTCAGCGGGCCCTCCTACAATGAGCAGTTCTTC
TRBV28,.,TRBJ1-4,few,CASSSPGNNEKLFF,TGTGCCAGCAGTAGCCCGGGGAATAATGAAAAACTGTTTTTT
TRBV11-2,.,TRBJ2-3,many,CASSLGGRFGTDTQYF,TGTGCCAGCAGCTTAGGGGGGAGGTTTGGCACAGATACGCAGTATTTT
TRBV4-2,.,TRBJ2-5,few,CASSQGTLGRKQETQYF,TGTGCCAGCAGCCAAGGAACCCTGGGACGGAAGCAAGAGACCCAGTACTTC
TRBV11-2,TRBD2,TRBJ2-1,.,CASSVGLAGYDEQFF,TGTGCCAGCAGCGTAGGACTAGCGGGATATGATGAGCAGTTCTTC
TRBV12-5,TRBD1,TRBJ2-5,many,CASGLVPRDRGKETQYF,TGTGCTAGTGGTTTGGTACCACGGGACAGGGGAAAAGAGACCCAGTACTTC
TRBV28,TRBD2,TRBJ2-7,.,CATDGLAAYEQYF,TGTGCCACCGATGGACTAGCGGCCTACGAGCAGTACTTC